These T cell receptor beta chains were read from a single sample in a study of cytomegalovirus exposure and HLA in healthy donors. Profiled with immunoSEQ multiplex PCR; TCRdb holds only in-frame clones, not every one. The top ten hold about 22% of the sample, which has tens of thousands of clones, roughly 70% seen once. The sequenced sample was PBMCs. These receptors were obtained from a woman aged 50 to 60 in good health and CMV-seropositive. Each CDR3 is given with its conserved first and last residue. D genes are given only for firm matches. Only part of the rows carry a size: once, few, many, or a class if the clone is expanded.

d_call,j_call,clone_size,v_call,cdr3_nt,cdr3_aa
-,TRBJ2-5,-,TRBV18,TGTGCCAGCTCACGGGACTCCACGGGCTCTGGTACCCAGTACTTC,CASSRDSTGSGTQYF
TRBD2,TRBJ2-7,-,TRBV7-2,TGTGCCAGCAGCTCCAAAACTGGCGGGGGGGACGACGAGCAGTACTTC,CASSSKTGGGDDEQYF
TRBD2,TRBJ2-3,-,TRBV6-4,TGTGCCAGCAGTGAACGGGGGGGCACAGATACGCAGTATTTT,CASSERGGTDTQYF
TRBD2,TRBJ2-7,-,TRBV19,TGTGCCAGTAGTGAATCTAGCGGGAGCTCCTACGAGCAGTACTTC,CASSESSGSSYEQYF
-,TRBJ2-3,-,TRBV7-9,TGTGCCAGCAGCTTAGTTGGGACTCCAGATACGCAGTATTTT,CASSLVGTPDTQYF
-,TRBJ2-7,-,TRBV7-6,TGTGCCAGCAGCTTAAAGGAGGACGAGCAGTACTTC,CASSLKEDEQYF
-,TRBJ1-1,-,TRBV19,TGTGCCAGTCCTCATCCGGGGGGCACTGAAGCTTTCTTT,CASPHPGGTEAFF
TRBD2,TRBJ2-3,-,TRBV27,TGTGCCAGCAGTTCCCTCTCTAGCGGGGGGAGATCAGATACGCAGTATTTT,CASSSLSSGGRSDTQYF
-,TRBJ1-5,few,TRBV13,TGTGCCAGCAGCGGGGGGGGAAGCGGTCAGCCCCAGCATTTT,CASSGGGSGQPQHF
-,TRBJ1-4,-,TRBV5-1,TGCGCCAGCAGCCTAAACAGGGCCTTAGCTAATGAAAAACTGTTTTTT,CASSLNRALANEKLFF
-,TRBJ1-5,-,TRBV6-5,TGTGCCAGCAGTGGAGGGCGGAACAATCAGCCCCAGCATTTT,CASSGGRNNQPQHF
TRBD1,TRBJ1-1,few,TRBV5-1,TGCGCCAGCAGCCGTACAGGGGTGACCGCAGAAGCTTTCTTT,CASSRTGVTAEAFF
TRBD1,TRBJ2-7,-,TRBV5-4,TGTGCCAGCAGCACCAGGGGGCTTCAATCCTACGAGCAGTACTTC,CASSTRGLQSYEQYF
TRBD2,TRBJ2-3,-,TRBV2,TGTGCCAGTTGGGGGGGTCTTAGCACAGATACGCAGTATTTT,CASWGGLSTDTQYF
-,TRBJ2-3,-,TRBV20-1,TGCAGTGCTAAGGGGGCAGATACGCAGTATTTT,CSAKGADTQYF
TRBD1,TRBJ1-6,-,TRBV4-2,TGTGCCAGCAGCCGCGGACAGGGCGATAATTCACCCCTCCACTTT,CASSRGQGDNSPLHF
TRBD2,TRBJ2-7,-,TRBV7-8,TGTGCCAGCAGCTTCCCAGCGGGGAGGACCTACGAGCAGTACTTC,CASSFPAGRTYEQYF
TRBD1,TRBJ1-1,-,TRBV27,TGTGCCAGCAGTTTGACAGGGTTGAACACTGAAGCTTTCTTT,CASSLTGLNTEAFF
TRBD1,TRBJ1-1,-,TRBV25-1,TGTGCCAGCAGTTCATTGCAGGGACAGCCAGACACTGAAGCTTTCTTT,CASSSLQGQPDTEAFF
TRBD2,TRBJ2-1,-,TRBV10-1,TGCGCCAGCCGCCCGGGGGGGCGTCAGTTCTTC,CASRPGGRQFF
-,TRBJ2-2,-,TRBV5-4,TGTGCCAGCAGTTTCCTTACAGGCACCGGGGAGCTGTTTTTT,CASSFLTGTGELFF
-,TRBJ1-1,-,TRBV7-9,TGTGCCAGCAGCCCCTACGGTAACACTGAAGCTTTCTTT,CASSPYGNTEAFF
TRBD1,TRBJ1-4,-,TRBV29-1,TGCAGCGTTGGGGACAGGGGGCTGGGCGGTGAAAAACTGTTTTTT,CSVGDRGLGGEKLFF
TRBD1,TRBJ1-4,-,TRBV14,TGTGCCAGCAGCCAGGACCCGGGACAGAGGAAGGAAAAACTGTTTTTT,CASSQDPGQRKEKLFF
-,TRBJ1-6,-,TRBV6-5,TGTGCCAGCAGTTACCTCAGGGGAAGGGATTCACCCCTCCACTTT,CASSYLRGRDSPLHF
-,TRBJ2-1,-,TRBV4-3,TGCGCCAGCAGCCAAGATCTTATCCGATCGAGCTCCTACAATGAGCAGTTCTTC,CASSQDLIRSSSYNEQFF
-,TRBJ2-7,-,TRBV5-1,TGCGCCAGCAGCTTGGACACCTACGAGCAGTACTTC,CASSLDTYEQYF
-,TRBJ2-7,-,TRBV27,TGTGCCAGCAGTTTTAGCCCGACGTACGAGCAGTACTTC,CASSFSPTYEQYF
-,TRBJ1-6,-,TRBV18,TGTGCCAGCTCACCCGTCCGGGACGGGGGTTCACCCCTCCACTTT,CASSPVRDGGSPLHF
-,TRBJ2-2,few,TRBV5-4,TGTGCCAGCAGTCAGGAGGACTACACCGGGGAGCTGTTTTTT,CASSQEDYTGELFF
-,TRBJ1-5,few,TRBV19,TGTGCCAGTAGTATGACTGGTTATAGCAATCAGCCCCAGCATTTT,CASSMTGYSNQPQHF
-,TRBJ1-2,-,TRBV5-1,TGCGCCAGCAGCTTGGAGTCTGCCCAGTATGGCTACACCTTC,CASSLESAQYGYTF
-,TRBJ2-2,few,TRBV7-2,TGTGCCAGCAGCCCCCTCCTGAACACCGGGGAGCTGTTTTTT,CASSPLLNTGELFF
-,TRBJ2-2,once,TRBV7-9,TGTGCCAGCAGCTCCGCGGTACTCCATGGCGCCGGGGAGCTGTTTTTT,CASSSAVLHGAGELFF
TRBD2,TRBJ2-7,-,TRBV10-1,TGCGCCAGCAGTGAGGCTAGCGGGAGTGTCAAATCCTACGAGCAGTACTTC,CASSEASGSVKSYEQYF
TRBD2,TRBJ2-1,many,TRBV2,TGTGCCAGCTGGGCTTCTAGCGGCGATGAGCAGTTCTTC,CASWASSGDEQFF
TRBD2,TRBJ2-5,-,TRBV14,TGTGCCAGCAGCCCGACCGGGACTACCAAAGAGACCCAGTACTTC,CASSPTGTTKETQYF
-,TRBJ1-4,-,TRBV7-2,TGTGCCAGTACGGGCTTCCCGGGGGAAAAACTGTTTTTT,CASTGFPGEKLFF
-,TRBJ1-6,-,TRBV6-5,TGTGCCAGCATTACAGTACCTGATTCACCCCTCCACTTT,CASITVPDSPLHF
-,TRBJ2-7,once,TRBV2,TGTGCCAGCAGTCGGGGTGAGTTGTCCTACGAGCAGTACTTC,CASSRGELSYEQYF
TRBD2,TRBJ2-2,-,TRBV11-2,TGTGCCAGCAGCTTAGGGACTAGCGGAACGAACACCGGGGAGCTGTTTTTT,CASSLGTSGTNTGELFF
TRBD2,TRBJ2-7,-,TRBV7-2,TGTGCCAGCAGCTTAGCGGCTAGCGGGAGGGTTCGTCGGTACTTC,CASSLAASGRVRRYF
-,TRBJ2-7,-,TRBV18,TGTGCCAGCTCACTACCCTCCCTCTCCTACGAGCAGTACTTC,CASSLPSLSYEQYF
TRBD2,TRBJ2-3,-,TRBV4-1,TGCGCCAGCAGCCGGGGGCAAGCGGGAGCTGGAGATACGCAGTATTTT,CASSRGQAGAGDTQYF
TRBD2,TRBJ2-6,-,TRBV5-4,TGTGCCAGCAGCTCCGCGGGAGGCCAGACTAGAAAGTGGGCCAACGTCCTGACTTTC,CASSSAGGQTRKWANVLTF
TRBD1,TRBJ1-2,-,TRBV27,TGTGCCAGCAGTTCCTGGACAGGCGGAGGCTACACCTTC,CASSSWTGGGYTF